This T cell receptor (beta chain) was obtained from a study of T cell repertoires in cytomegalovirus infection. Study information: CMV infection plus the matching HLA type was flagged by public TCR beta signatures.

TCRdb processed the reads anew with MiXCR; each CDR3 protein has one entry. This sample yields a few hundred thousand distinct CDR3 sequences, of which around 27% are seen a single time; 13% belongs to the top ten. As concerns this clonotype: Its antigen is currently unknown.

The CDR3 covers 15 residues. Germline V gives CDR1 MNHEY, CDR2 SMNVEV (reference sequence). Trimming left V 8 bases short and J 4 bases short, with 20 bases between. General study results and limits: HLA-C-restricted, CMV-specific TCR beta clonotypes were dominant ex vivo. Cumulative public TCR beta family frequency identified CMV carriers with the relevant HLA.

The chain couples TRBV27 to TRBJ1-1, with a tentative D call TRBD1 (6 bases). This clonotype was sampled from a human donor in good health (CMV status not recorded). Some clones in this sample may be carry-over from other donors' samples. Sequences were obtained from PBMCs. The CDR3 DNA reads TGTGCCAGCCTCAGGGGTCCAGGGGTGGGCACTGAAGCTTTCTTT. Protein product: CASLRGPGVGTEAFF.